These T cell receptor beta chains were read from a single sample in a study of identifying expanded T cells in peripheral blood. TCRdb keeps only in-frame clones here, not all; method: immunoSEQ multiplex PCR. The data contain 85,000 to 100,000 clones, around 88% of them singletons. The sequencing sample was made of blood. The receptors come from a person aged 18 to 75 in good health. The CDR3 runs from the conserved cysteine through the conserved F or W. A D gene is named only where the DNA matches it firmly. Rows may omit the clone size; those that give it use once, few, many or a size class.

clone_size | j_call | v_call | d_call | cdr3_nt | cdr3_aa
- | TRBJ1-2 | TRBV4-3 | - | TGCGCCAGCAGCCACGGGCTGGGGTGGGACTATGGCTACACCTTC | CASSHGLGWDYGYTF
- | TRBJ2-5 | TRBV30 | - | TGTGCCTGGAGTGTAGGAGAGACCCAGTACTTC | CAWSVGETQYF
- | TRBJ2-1 | TRBV15 | - | TGTGCCACCAGCGATGGACTTTACAATGAGCAGTTCTTC | CATSDGLYNEQFF
- | TRBJ2-7 | TRBV4-2 | - | TGTGCCAGCAGCCAAGATCAACAGGTTCCCTCCTACGAGCAGTACTTC | CASSQDQQVPSYEQYF
- | TRBJ2-1 | TRBV5-4 | - | TGTGCCAGCAGCCCCGGACTCCCGTCCCGCTCCTACAATGAGCAGTTCTTC | CASSPGLPSRSYNEQFF
- | TRBJ1-4 | TRBV5-1 | - | TGCGCCAGCAGCTTTGAGGGGCTAGCTGAAAAACTGTTTTTT | CASSFEGLAEKLFF
- | TRBJ1-2 | TRBV6-4 | TRBD1 | TGTGCCAGCAGGGCCGGACAGGGGGCCTATGGCTACACCTTC | CASRAGQGAYGYTF
- | TRBJ2-5 | TRBV28 | - | TGTGCCAGCAGTATAATAGGGGTACAAGAGACCCAGTACTTC | CASSIIGVQETQYF
- | TRBJ1-5 | TRBV30 | - | TGTGCCTGGAGCCTTATCAATCAGCCCCAGCATTTT | CAWSLINQPQHF
- | TRBJ1-1 | TRBV2 | - | TGTGCCAGCATTTTCAGGGCCGCGAACACTGAAGCTTTCTTT | CASIFRAANTEAFF
- | TRBJ2-7 | TRBV7-9 | TRBD2 | TGTGCCAGCAGCTCCTCCGGGGGGGGCGAGCAGTACTTC | CASSSSGGGEQYF
- | TRBJ1-6 | TRBV10-2 | TRBD1 | TGCGCCAGCAGTGAGGGGACAGGGGGGGGTAATTCACCCCTCCACTTT | CASSEGTGGGNSPLHF
- | TRBJ1-2 | TRBV12-5 | - | TGTGCTAGTGGTCGAACCACCTATGGCTACACCTTC | CASGRTTYGYTF
- | TRBJ2-7 | TRBV7-3 | TRBD1 | TGTGCCAGCAGCTTAGGCGAGGGGGCTAGCTGGGTTACCTACGAGCAGTACTTC | CASSLGEGASWVTYEQYF
- | TRBJ1-1 | TRBV27 | - | TGTGCCAGCAGTTCGATGAACACTGAAGCTTTCTTT | CASSSMNTEAFF
few | TRBJ2-7 | TRBV5-1 | - | TGCGCCAGCAGCTTGGACAGGGCCCACGAGCAGTACTTC | CASSLDRAHEQYF
- | TRBJ2-7 | TRBV5-1 | TRBD2 | TGCGCCAGCAGCTCAGGACTAGCAGGGTACGAGCAGTACTTC | CASSSGLAGYEQYF
- | TRBJ2-7 | TRBV5-4 | - | TGTGCCAGCAGCTTGGAGGTAAGCTCCTACGAGCAGTACTTC | CASSLEVSSYEQYF
- | TRBJ2-5 | TRBV5-1 | - | TGCGCCAGCAGCTTCTTCAGGGAAGGTCGTGAGACCCAGTACTTC | CASSFFREGRETQYF